Below, 6 T cell receptor beta chains from the same sample are listed, as sequenced in a study of PD-L1 blockade in urothelial cancer. The protocol was immunoSEQ multiplex PCR, while the TCRdb copy is restricted to in-frame clones and leaves out a portion. The sample has some 22,000 clones, roughly 89% seen once. Sequenced material: PBMCs, taken around atezolizumab (anti-PD-L1) treatment. These receptors all come from a woman aged 60-75 years with urothelial cancer.

This clone was observed once. The genes are TRBV28 and TRBJ1-1; 8 nucleotides agree with TRBD1. The CDR3 has 17 amino acids. V was pared by 2 bases and J by 6 bases, with 14 bases of the junction left unmatched. Germline CDR1 is MDHEN and CDR2 is SYDVKM. The CDR3 reads CASSLVGQGNIRAEAFF. Written as DNA, the CDR3 is TGTGCCAGCAGTTTAGTAGGACAGGGCAATATTAGGGCTGAAGCTTTCTTT.

J is TRBJ2-7 and V is TRBV18; TRBD2 is a possible D gene (5 bases). The germline gives CDR1 KGHSH, CDR2 LQKENI. The CDR3 is 15 residues long. V was shortened by 4 bases and J by 3 bases, with 16 bases between the two germline ends. The CDR3 bases are TGTGCCAGCTCACACAAATCTTCAGGAGGCTACGAGCAGTACTTC. This sequence encodes CASSHKSSGGYEQYF.

CDR3 sequence (DNA): TGTGCCAGCAGCCAAGACTATCTGACTAGCGGGAGAAGAGATACGCAGTATTTT. Encoded protein: CASSQDYLTSGRRDTQYF. The chain links TRBV4-2 to TRBJ2-3, with TRBD2 matching over 12 bases. The V gene end was trimmed by 0 bases and the J gene end by 5 bases; junction bases not matched to a gene: 9. Germline V gene lookup returns CDR1 LGHNA and CDR2 YNFKEQ. There are 18 residues in the CDR3.

This clone occurred a few times. J is TRBJ2-3 and V is TRBV4-1, with 8 bases that match TRBD2. The CDR3 consists of 15 residues. V shed 0 bases, J shed 3 bases, and the junction held 2 bases outside the gene matches. Germline V gives CDR1 MGHRA, CDR2 YSYEKL. The CDR3 DNA is TGCGCCAGCAGCCAAGAGGGACTAGTGACAGATACGCAGTATTTT. Translation: CASSQEGLVTDTQYF.

This clone was observed once. The rearrangement links TRBV2 to TRBJ1-5; D gene uncertain. V was clipped by 6 bases and J by 4 bases, with 16 bases between them. Germline assignment: CDR1 SNHLY and CDR2 FYNNEI. The CDR3 runs to 15 residues. CDR3 in amino acids: CASRPDTSLNQPQHF. CDR3 DNA sequence: TGTGCCAGCAGACCCGACACGAGTTTGAATCAGCCCCAGCATTTT.

The chain uses TRBV28 and TRBJ2-1, with 8 bases matching TRBD1. The V gene's germline CDR1 is MDHEN and CDR2 SYDVKM. J gave up 8 bases and V 5 bases, and 11 bases lay outside the gene matches. The CDR3 extends over 15 amino acids. CDR3 nucleotides: TGTGCCAGCAGTACTGGACAGGGTTCGTTTGATGAGCAGTTCTTC. Translated: CASSTGQGSFDEQFF. Full variable domain (missing parts from reference TRBV28 and TRBJ2-1): DVKVTQSSRYLVKRTGEKVFLECVQDMDHENMFWYRQDPGLGLRLIYFSYDVKMKEKGDIPEGYSVSREKKERFSLILESASTNQTSMYLCASSTGQGSFDEQFFGPGTRLTVL.